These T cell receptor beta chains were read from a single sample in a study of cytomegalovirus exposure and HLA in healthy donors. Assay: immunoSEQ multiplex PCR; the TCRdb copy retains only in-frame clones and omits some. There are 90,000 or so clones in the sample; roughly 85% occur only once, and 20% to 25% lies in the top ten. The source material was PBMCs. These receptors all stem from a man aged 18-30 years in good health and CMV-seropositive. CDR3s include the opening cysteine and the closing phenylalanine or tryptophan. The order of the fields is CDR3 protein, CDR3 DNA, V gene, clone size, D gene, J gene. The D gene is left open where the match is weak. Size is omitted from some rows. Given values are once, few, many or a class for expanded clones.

CASSPAGATEAFF | TGTGCCAGCAGCCCGGCGGGGGCCACTGAAGCTTTCTTT | TRBV5-6 | NA | NA | TRBJ1-1
CASSTYTGQGAYPQINYGYTF | TGTGCCAGCTCAACTTATACCGGACAGGGGGCGTACCCTCAAATTAACTATGGCTACACCTTC | TRBV18 | NA | TRBD1 | TRBJ1-2
CASSPSGRALQETQYF | TGCGCCAGCAGCCCAAGCGGGAGGGCCCTCCAAGAGACCCAGTACTTC | TRBV5-1 | NA | TRBD2 | TRBJ2-5
CASSTYPMNTEAFF | TGTGCCAGCAGTACCTATCCCATGAACACTGAAGCTTTCTTT | TRBV6-1 | NA | NA | TRBJ1-1
CASRPAGTGEDEQYF | TGTGCCAGCAGACCGGCTGGGACAGGGGAAGACGAGCAGTACTTC | TRBV6-5 | few | TRBD1 | TRBJ2-7
CASRRKPGQGAEQYF | TGTGCCAGCCGAAGGAAGCCGGGACAGGGGGCCGAGCAGTACTTC | TRBV6-5 | many | TRBD1 | TRBJ2-7
CASSEGTHSYEQYF | TGCGCCAGCAGCGAGGGAACCCACTCCTACGAGCAGTACTTC | TRBV5-1 | NA | NA | TRBJ2-7
CASSRAGDQPQHF | TGTGCCAGCAGCCGGGCAGGGGATCAGCCCCAGCATTTT | TRBV5-6 | NA | NA | TRBJ1-5
CSVELAPTDTQYF | TGCAGCGTGGAACTAGCGCCCACAGATACGCAGTATTTT | TRBV29-1 | NA | TRBD2 | TRBJ2-3
CASRDLSGRRNYNEQFF | TGTGCCAGCAGGGACCTTAGCGGGAGGAGGAACTACAATGAGCAGTTCTTC | TRBV2 | NA | TRBD2 | TRBJ2-1
CASSSSGTGELFF | TGTGCCAGCAGCTCGAGCGGGACCGGGGAGCTGTTTTTT | TRBV7-7 | few | NA | TRBJ2-2
CASSQLRAGVTNEQFF | TGCGCCAGCAGTCAATTAAGAGCGGGAGTTACGAATGAGCAGTTCTTC | TRBV23-1 | NA | TRBD2 | TRBJ2-1